The 14 T cell receptor beta chains listed next were all sequenced from one sample in a study of OX40 agonist ivuxolimab in advanced cancers. Profiled with immunoSEQ multiplex PCR; TCRdb holds only in-frame clones, not every one. Of 65,000 to 85,000 clones in the sample, 80% to 95% were seen once. Here the sequenced sample was CD4+ or CD8+ T cells sorted from blood, taken in a trial of the OX40 agonist ivuxolimab. The receptor set was obtained from an adult with an advanced solid tumor such as melanoma, head and neck, liver or kidney cancer.

The gene calls are TRBV7-9 and TRBJ2-2; possible D gene TRBD2, 5 bases. The germline CDR1 and CDR2 sequences are SEHNR and FQNEAQ (reference sequence). V lost 5 bases and J lost 5, with 18 bases in between. CDR3 length: 16 amino acids. This CDR3 is CASSLGEGRNTGELFF. As DNA, the CDR3 is TGTGCCAGCAGCCTCGGAGAGGGTAGGAATACCGGGGAGCTGTTTTTT. Based on the CDR3 plus reference TRBV7-9 and TRBJ2-2, the full variable domain is DTGVSQNPRHKITKRGQNVTFRCDPISEHNRLYWYRQTLGQGPEFLTYFQNEAQLEKSRLLSDRFSAERPKGSFSTLEIQRTEQGDSAMYLCASSLGEGRNTGELFFGEGSRLTVL.

V usage is TRBV30 and J usage is TRBJ1-1; unclear D gene. Per germline, CDR1 GTSNPN and CDR2 SVGIG (reference sequence). The CDR3 is 12 amino acids. Trimming took 8 bases from V and 1 from J, leaving 11 bases between them. The CDR3 DNA reads TGTGCCGGAGGACGTGAGAACACTGAAGCTTTCTTT. It codes for CAGGRENTEAFF.

This clone was picked up one time. V is TRBV7-2 and J is TRBJ2-7; a weak D match, TRBD2 (6 bases). This CDR3 is 15 amino acids long. With 2 bases removed from V and 3 bases from J, the gap between germline ends came to 14 bases. Germline V gene lookup returns CDR1 SGHTA and CDR2 FQGNSA. CDR3 residues: CASSLSPGAIYEQYF. The DNA for the CDR3 is TGTGCCAGCAGCTTAAGCCCGGGAGCGATCTACGAGCAGTACTTC.

This sequence joins TRBV7-2 and TRBJ2-7; D is unresolved. The CDR3 runs 14 residues. Deletions cut 4 bases from V and 3 bases from J, with 13 bases between. Germline V gene data show CDR1 as SGHTA and CDR2 as FQGNSA. Here the CDR3 DNA reads TGTGCCAGCAGCTCCGCGGCCACCTACTACGAGCAGTACTTC. As protein: CASSSAATYYEQYF. Using reference TRBV7-2 and TRBJ2-7 for the parts outside the CDR3, the full variable domain is GAGVSQSPSNKVTEKGKDVELRCDPISGHTALYWYRQSLGQGLEFLIYFQGNSAPDKSGLPSDRFSAERTGGSVSTLTIQRTQQEDSAVYLCASSSAATYYEQYFGPGTRLTVT.

This clone showed up just once. The chain employs TRBV19 and TRBJ1-5; unclear D gene. The CDR3 sequence is 15 residues long. Per the germline V gene, CDR1 is LNHDA and CDR2 is SQIVND (reference sequence). Between the trimmed V and J ends, which lost 3 bases and 5 bases, there was a span of 14 bases. The CDR3 DNA follows: TGTGCCAGTAGTATTTCGCCTTTACCTGATCAGCCCCAGCATTTT. This translates into CASSISPLPDQPQHF.

The rearrangement uses TRBV5-4 and TRBJ2-7; D is unclear. This CDR3 region has 13 residues. V lost 4 bases, J lost 2 bases, and 10 bases lay in between. In germline, CDR1 is SGHNT, CDR2 YYREEE (reference sequence). This CDR3 reads CASSPRIAYEQYF. CDR3 sequence (DNA): TGTGCCAGCAGCCCCAGGATCGCCTACGAGCAGTACTTC.

The chain has TRBV6-1 and TRBJ1-2; D is uncertain. Trimming pared 2 bases from V and 5 bases from J, leaving 15 bases between. CDR3 length equals 15 residues. Germline CDR1 reads MNHNS; CDR2 reads SASEGT. DNA of the CDR3: TGTGCCAGCAGTGAATACCCAGTACCTTCTTATGGCTACACCTTC. It translates to CASSEYPVPSYGYTF.

V usage is TRBV27 and J usage is TRBJ1-2; perhaps TRBD1 as D (6 bases). Trimming stripped 2 bases from V and 4 bases from J, with 17 bases between. In germline, CDR1 is MNHEY, CDR2 SMNVEV (reference sequence). The CDR3 covers 16 residues. CDR3 nucleotide sequence: TGTGCCAGCAGTTTAAATTGGGGGGCGCAGAGCTATGGCTACACCTTC. This gives the protein CASSLNWGAQSYGYTF.

The chain couples TRBV30 to TRBJ2-1, with 9 bases that match TRBD2. The CDR3 covers 15 residues. The V gene's germline CDR1 is GTSNPN and CDR2 SVGIG (reference sequence). V gave up 6 bases and J gave up 6 bases; unmatched junction bases: 12. The CDR3 loop is CACRLTSGRINEQFF. DNA for the CDR3: TGTGCCTGCCGCTTAACTAGCGGGCGGATCAATGAGCAGTTCTTC.

The chain combines TRBV5-5 with TRBJ2-1; D remains unclear. V was cut by 4 bases and J by 0 bases, with 11 bases left in between. In germline, CDR1 is SGHKS, CDR2 YYEKEE (reference sequence). The CDR3 consists of 15 residues. The CDR3 is CASSIDSSSYNEQFF. The CDR3 bases are TGTGCCAGCAGCATCGACTCGAGCTCCTACAATGAGCAGTTCTTC.

The chain links TRBV7-2 to TRBJ2-1; TRBD2 agrees at 10 bases. Germline assignment: CDR1 SGHTA and CDR2 FQGNSA. This CDR3 has 18 residues. V shed 2 bases, J shed 9 bases, and the junction held 16 bases outside the gene matches. The CDR3 coding sequence is TGTGCCAGCAGCTTATTGCCGAGAGCGGGAGGGCCGCATAGTGAGCAGTTCTTC. Its translation is CASSLLPRAGGPHSEQFF. Full variable domain (rest looked up from reference TRBV7-2 and TRBJ2-1): GAGVSQSPSNKVTEKGKDVELRCDPISGHTALYWYRQSLGQGLEFLIYFQGNSAPDKSGLPSDRFSAERTGGSVSTLTIQRTQQEDSAVYLCASSLLPRAGGPHSEQFFGPGTRLTVL.

V usage is TRBV18 and J usage is TRBJ1-2; TRBD1 matches at 7 bases. In germline, CDR1 is KGHSH, CDR2 LQKENI. The V and J ends lost 6 bases and 0 bases, in that order; junction bases with no gene match: 4. The CDR3 is made up of 14 amino acids. CDR3 residues: CASSRDSTNYGYTF. The CDR3 nucleotides read TGTGCCAGCTCCAGGGACAGCACTAACTATGGCTACACCTTC.

The V call is TRBV11-1, the J call TRBJ2-3; the match to TRBD1 covers 10 bases. This CDR3 region has 15 residues. CDR1 is SGHAT and CDR2 is FQDESV in the germline V gene (reference sequence). V gave up 4 bases and J gave up 0 bases; unmatched junction bases: 1. The CDR3 bases are TGTGCCAGCAGCTGGGGACAGGGGAGCACAGATACGCAGTATTTT. Translating it yields CASSWGQGSTDTQYF. The full variable domain, completed using reference TRBV11-1 and TRBJ2-3, is EAEVAQSPRYKITEKSQAVAFWCDPISGHATLYWYRQILGQGPELLVQFQDESVVDDSQLPKDRFSAERLKGVDSTLKIQPAELGDSAMYLCASSWGQGSTDTQYFGPGTRLTVL.

The V call is TRBV2, the J call TRBJ1-1, with 10 bases aligning to TRBD1. The CDR3 totals 13 residues. V lost 10 bases and J lost 4; bases outside the gene matches: 6. CDR1 is SNHLY, CDR2 FYNNEI, per germline. CDR3 DNA sequence: TGTGCCACTTCGGGACAGGGGTTCACTGAAGCTTTCTTT. Its protein is CATSGQGFTEAFF.